This T cell receptor (beta chain) was profiled in a study of blood T cell repertoires in COVID-19. Across the study: From T cells, B-cell-depleted T cells, or PBMCs came the material, which was cDNA or gDNA.

From germline, CDR1 is SGHVS and CDR2 FNYEAQ. Trimming at V came to 5 bases and at J to 6 bases, leaving 11 bases not matched to a gene. The CDR3 runs 16 residues. Produced via immunoSEQ multiplex PCR; TCRdb's table is partial and in-frame only. The repertoire holds 60,000 to 65,000 clones, with 74% as singletons. The sequence was obtained from an elderly woman with acute or convalescent COVID-19. The chain combines TRBV7-6 with TRBJ2-7; 12 nucleotides line up with TRBD1. Sequencing was carried out using peripheral blood. The CDR3 coding sequence is TGTGCCAGCAGCCGGGGGCCGGGACAGGGGGCGACCGAGCAGTACTTC. It is translated as CASSRGPGQGATEQYF.